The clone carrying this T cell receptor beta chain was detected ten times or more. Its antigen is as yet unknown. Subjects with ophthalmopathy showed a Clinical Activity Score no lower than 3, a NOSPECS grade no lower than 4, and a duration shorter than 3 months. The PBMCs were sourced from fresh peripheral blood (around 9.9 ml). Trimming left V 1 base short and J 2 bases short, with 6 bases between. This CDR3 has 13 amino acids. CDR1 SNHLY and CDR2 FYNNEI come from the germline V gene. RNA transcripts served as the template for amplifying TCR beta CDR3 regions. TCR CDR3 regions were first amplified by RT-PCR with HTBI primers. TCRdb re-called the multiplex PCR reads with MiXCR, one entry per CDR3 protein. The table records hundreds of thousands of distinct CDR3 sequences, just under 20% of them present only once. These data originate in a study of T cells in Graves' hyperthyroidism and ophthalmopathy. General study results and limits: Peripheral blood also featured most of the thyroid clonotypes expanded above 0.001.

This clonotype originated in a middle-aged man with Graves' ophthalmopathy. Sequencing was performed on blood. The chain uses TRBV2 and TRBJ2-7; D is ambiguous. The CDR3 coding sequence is TGTGCCAGCAGTGAAGGGTCCCCCTACGAGCAGTACTTC. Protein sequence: CASSEGSPYEQYF.